The 4 T cell receptor beta chains presented below share a single source sample, sequenced in a study of CD8+ T cells in alopecia areata. Extraction and reverse transcription of RNA yielded cDNA as the sequencing template. Repertoires were generated with immunoSEQ multiplex PCR, while TCRdb's copy carries only in-frame clones and drops some. The sample yields approximately 210,000 clones, 45% to 65% seen once. Treatment described: oral pan-JAK inhibitor, 5-10 mg twice daily. This sample comprised CD4+ T cells sorted from blood, obtained at week 4, from a patient treated with tofacitinib. These receptors all come from a human donor with alopecia areata.

The chain joins TRBV30 to TRBJ1-2; TRBD1 is a possible D gene (6 bases). CDR3 length: 12 residues. Per the germline V gene, CDR1 is GTSNPN and CDR2 is SVGIG (reference sequence). V lost 5 bases, J lost 4 bases, and 11 bases lay in between. The CDR3 DNA is TGTGCCTGGCTCGGAGGGGGCTATGGCTACACCTTC. Translating it yields CAWLGGGYGYTF.

V usage is TRBV30 and J usage is TRBJ1-5, with D perhaps matching TRBD1 (6 bases). Germline V gene lookup returns CDR1 GTSNPN and CDR2 SVGIG (reference sequence). CDR3 size: 15 residues. V was clipped by 3 bases and J by 6 bases, with 18 bases between them. This CDR3 is CAWRDPGGLTQPQHF. In nucleotides, the CDR3 is TGTGCCTGGAGGGACCCCGGGGGCTTAACTCAGCCCCAGCATTTT.

The chain links TRBV19 to TRBJ2-5; 9 positions agree with TRBD1. The CDR3 spans 15 residues. Germline trimming cut 5 bases from V and 5 bases from J; bases unmatched to any gene: 9. Germline V gene sequence: CDR1 LNHDA, CDR2 SQIVND (reference sequence). The CDR3 DNA follows: TGTGCCAGTAGTCCCCGGGACAGGGTTTCGGAGACCCAGTACTTC. Translated, it gives CASSPRDRVSETQYF.

The gene calls are TRBV29-1 and TRBJ1-1; D unresolved. The CDR3 is 12 amino acids. With 4 bases removed from V and 3 bases from J, the gap between germline ends came to 9 bases. CDR1 is SQVTM, CDR2 ANQGSEA, per germline. The CDR3 spells CSVVPKDTEAFF. DNA for the CDR3: TGCAGCGTTGTCCCCAAGGACACTGAAGCTTTCTTT.